The 24 T cell receptor beta chains reported below all come from one sample, sequenced in a study of CD8+CD57+ T cells in acquired aplastic anemia. For CDR3 and TCR beta VDJ profiling, genomic DNA was the template used. TCRdb analysed the reads with MiXCR anew, one entry per CDR3 protein. This sample has about 420,000 distinct CDR3 sequences, with approximately 70% found just once. The sample comprised sorted CD4+, CD8+, or CD8+CD57+ T cells (not recorded which) from PBMCs. Receptors originate from a human donor in good health, serving as a control.

This rearrangement joins TRBV9 to TRBJ2-6, with 8 bases fitting TRBD2. Trimming removed 6 bases from V and 11 bases from J; junction bases left unmatched: 19. CDR1 is SGDLS, CDR2 YYNGEE, per germline. The CDR3 runs to 17 residues. This CDR3 reads CASNASGLVYEQYVLTF. The CDR3 nucleotides are TGTGCCAGCAACGCGTCGGGACTAGTCTACGAGCAGTACGTCCTGACTTTC.

The rearrangement joins TRBV20-1 to TRBJ1-2, with 7 bases fitting TRBD1. The germline V gene encodes CDR1 DFQATT and CDR2 SNEGSKA (reference sequence). The CDR3 is made up of 13 amino acids. After removal of 6 bases from V and 9 bases from J, the junction contained 13 bases not matched to a gene. This CDR3 reads CSAGSGTVDSYTF. Written as DNA, the CDR3 is TGCAGTGCCGGATCCGGGACAGTCGACAGCTACACCTTC.

The gene calls are TRBV19 and TRBJ2-1, with 11 bases matching TRBD1. The J call is doubtful: the DNA matches TRBJ2-7 better. Germline V gene data show CDR1 as LNHDA and CDR2 as SQIVND (reference sequence). This CDR3 spans 15 amino acids. The CDR3 region has the DNA TGTGCCAGTAGTCCCGGACAGGGGGCGGCCGTTGAGCAGTACTTC. It encodes CASSPGQGAAVEQYF.

This clonotype has just one count. At one boundary the junction diverges from the germline segment, which might be a read error. J is TRBJ2-3 and V is TRBV7-7, with 16 bases fitting TRBD2. Germline assignment: CDR1 SSHAT and CDR2 FNYEAQ (reference sequence). CDR3 size: 17 residues. The CDR3 DNA follows: TGTGCTAGCAGCTTAGGGACTAGCGGGGGGGTGACAGATACGCAGTATTTT. Protein sequence: CASSLGTSGGVTDTQYF.

The V call is TRBV7-9, the J call TRBJ2-3, with D possibly being TRBD1 (5 bases). The J call is uncertain, as TRBJ1-1 better fits the DNA end. The germline V gene has CDR1 SEHNR and CDR2 FQNEAQ (reference sequence). This CDR3 contains 12 residues. The CDR3: CASSLVEGQAFF. CDR3 coding DNA: TGTGCCAGCAGCTTAGTGGAGGGGCAGGCTTTCTTT.

The chain uses TRBV5-6 and TRBJ2-1, with a weak D call TRBD2 (5 bases). V lost 5 bases to trimming and J lost 6 bases, with 15 bases between them. The CDR3 has 14 amino acids. Germline loops: CDR1 SGHDT, CDR2 YYEEEE. Written as DNA, the CDR3 is TGTGCCAGCAGGACCCTCACGGGGAGCAATGAGCAGTTCTTC. Amino acid sequence: CASRTLTGSNEQFF.

For this clonotype: The junction does not match germline at one end; this may be a read error. The V call is TRBV7-3, the J call TRBJ2-5; 7 positions match TRBD1. CDR3 length equals 14 residues. Germline CDR1 and CDR2: SGHTA and FQGTGA. The CDR3 DNA reads as TGTGCCAGCAGCTTCCCTCGGACAGGCCGGGGATCACCCTTC. This encodes CASSFPRTGRGSPF.

The V gene is TRBV7-8, the J gene TRBJ1-5, with TRBD1 as a possible D gene (5 bases). The CDR3 spans 17 residues. Germline CDR1 reads SGHVS; CDR2 reads FQNEAQ. Trimming cost V 6 bases and J 6 bases, with 24 bases left between them. The DNA for the CDR3 is TGTGCCAGCAGTTTGGGAGATTGGGGGACTGTCGGTCAGCCCCAGCATTTT. As protein: CASSLGDWGTVGQPQHF.

J is TRBJ2-1 and V is TRBV5-1, with D perhaps given as TRBD1 or TRBD2 (7 bases each). The CDR3 loop spans 17 amino acids. Per the germline V gene, CDR1 is SGHRS and CDR2 is YFSETQ. Between the trimmed V and J ends, which lost 4 bases and 4 bases, there was a span of 21 bases. The CDR3 loop is CASSIRGGRVPYNEQFF. The DNA of the CDR3 is TGCGCCAGCAGCATCAGGGGGGGGCGCGTCCCGTACAATGAGCAGTTCTTC.

With respect to this clonotype: The junction and the germline gene differ at one end; a read error may be behind it. The chain uses TRBV7-8 and TRBJ1-6; the D gene is possibly TRBD1 (5 bases). The CDR3 has 13 amino acids. Germline V CDR1 and CDR2: SGHVS, FQNEAQ. CDR3 sequence (DNA): TGCGCCAGCAGCCCCGACAGAACTTCCCACCTGCAGTTT. It yields the protein CASSPDRTSHLQF.

Comments on this clonotype: At one boundary the junction diverges from the germline segment, which might be a read error. The chain has TRBV7-9 and TRBJ1-2, with 7 bases that match TRBD1. This CDR3 region has 17 residues. Germline CDR1 and CDR2: SEHNR and FQNEAQ (reference sequence). CDR3 sequence (DNA): TGCGCCAGCTCCGGGACAGAGAGGTTTAAAGCTAACTATGGCTACACCTTC. It encodes CASSGTERFKANYGYTF. Full variable domain (outside the CDR3, taken from reference TRBV7-9 and TRBJ1-2): DTGVSQNPRHKITKRGQNVTFRCDPISEHNRLYWYRQTLGQGPEFLTYFQNEAQLEKSRLLSDRFSAERPKGSFSTLEIQRTEQGDSAMYLCASSGTERFKANYGYTFGSGTRLTVV.

Details on this clonotype: Since a much larger clone is just one base distant, this may be a read error. This CDR3 is missing its conserved last phenylalanine or tryptophan, likely due to a read error. The chain joins TRBV7-2 to TRBJ2-1, with TRBD2 identical over 7 bases. Germline CDR1 is SGHTA and CDR2 is FQGNSA. This CDR3 has 15 residues. V trimming: 1 base; J trimming: 0 bases; junction bases outside the gene matches: 0. The DNA of the CDR3 is TGTGCCAGCAGCTTAGGCGGGGGCTCCTACAATGAGCAGTTCTAC. Its translation: CASSLGGGSYNEQFY.

The gene calls are TRBV9 and TRBJ1-2; D is unclear. V was cut by 0 bases and J by 5 bases, with 11 bases left in between. This CDR3 spans 14 amino acids. The germline gives CDR1 SGDLS, CDR2 YYNGEE. The CDR3 DNA sequence: TGTGCCAGCAGCGTAGCTGGGGATGTTTATGGCTACACCTTC. Its protein is CASSVAGDVYGYTF.

The rearrangement uses TRBV19 and TRBJ2-3; 10 positions agree with TRBD1. Germline trimming cut 10 bases from V and 3 bases from J; bases unmatched to any gene: 7. This CDR3 spans 14 amino acids. CDR1 and CDR2 from the germline V gene are LNHDA and SQIVND (reference sequence). In DNA, the CDR3 is TGTGCCACAGGGGACAGGGGCGGTACAGATACGCAGTATTTT. Encoded protein: CATGDRGGTDTQYF.

This chain links TRBV9 with TRBJ2-7, with 14 bases matching TRBD2. The CDR3 contains 14 residues. V shed 3 bases, J shed 9 bases, and the junction held 5 bases outside the gene matches. Germline CDR1 is SGDLS and CDR2 is YYNGEE. The chain's CDR3 is CASSATSGGDGQYF. CDR3 nucleotide sequence: TGTGCCAGCAGCGCGACTAGCGGGGGGGACGGGCAGTACTTC.

This sequence joins TRBV12-5 and TRBJ2-6, with TRBD1 identical over 8 bases. The length of the CDR3 is 15 residues. V lost 4 bases and J lost 2; bases outside the gene matches: 1. Germline V lookup: CDR1 LGHNT, CDR2 FRNRAP. The DNA for the CDR3 is TGTGCTAGTGGTTCAGGGGGCGCTGGGGCCAACGTCCTGACTTTC. It yields the protein CASGSGGAGANVLTF.

Notes on this clonotype: Lacking the conserved final phenylalanine or tryptophan, this CDR3 likely reflects a read error. The DNA is omitted, as the CDR3 cannot be located on it reliably, and the CDR3 follows TCRdb's listing. This chain connects TRBV7-3 to TRBJ1-3; TRBD1 is the table's D call, not checked against the DNA. Counting both end residues, the CDR3 totals 14 amino acids. CDR1 and CDR2 from the germline V gene are SGHTA and FQGTGA. CDR3 residues: CASSLTRGGSCNEL.

With regard to this clonotype: Compared with germline, one end of the junction differs, possibly owing to a read error. The chain recombines TRBV2 with TRBJ2-3; D not certain. The CDR3 is made up of 15 amino acids. Germline lookup yields CDR1 SNHLY and CDR2 FYNNEI. CDR3 loop: CASSVGSRNTDTQCF. In DNA, the CDR3 is TGTGCCAGCAGTGTGGGTTCTAGAAACACAGATACGCAGTGTTTT. Variable domain in full (rest from reference TRBV2 and TRBJ2-3): EPEVTQTPSHQVTQMGQEVILRCVPISNHLYFYWYRQILGQKVEFLVSFYNNEISEKSEIFDDQFSVERPDGSNFTLKIRSTKLEDSAMYFCASSVGSRNTDTQCFGPGTRLTVL.

At least ten counts were recorded for this clonotype. V is TRBV12-3 or TRBV12-4 and J is TRBJ1-2; D uncertain. The CDR3 spans 13 residues. Trimming pared 0 bases from V and 6 bases from J, leaving 8 bases between. DNA for the CDR3: TGTGCCAGCAGTTTAGCGACCGGGGATGGCTACACCTTC. Amino acid sequence: CASSLATGDGYTF.

This clonotype occurred once. The chain uses TRBV7-2 and TRBJ2-3; weak D call: TRBD2 (5 bases). The ends were cut back, 4 bases at V and 5 bases at J, with 25 bases in the middle. Germline values: CDR1 SGHTA, CDR2 FQGNSA. The CDR3 runs to 18 residues. CDR3 sequence: CASSSEGGDQPQQDTQYF. In nucleotides, the CDR3 is TGTGCCAGCAGCTCCGAGGGTGGGGATCAGCCCCAGCAAGATACGCAGTATTTT.

This clonotype was counted only a few times. J is TRBJ1-2 and V is TRBV19; 8 bases map to TRBD1. CDR3 length: 15 residues. With V trimmed by 5 bases and J by 1 base, 6 bases remained unmatched. The V gene's germline CDR1 is LNHDA and CDR2 SQIVND (reference sequence). The CDR3 coding sequence is TGTGCCAGTAGTGCTGACAGGGGACGTAACTATGGCTACACCTTC. The encoded protein is CASSADRGRNYGYTF.

The chain has TRBV10-1 and TRBJ1-6, with 8 bases fitting TRBD1. V was clipped by 2 bases and J by 6 bases; unmatched bases: 6. Germline V gene lookup returns CDR1 WNHNN and CDR2 SYGVQD (reference sequence). The CDR3 consists of 16 residues. The CDR3 DNA follows: TGCGCCAGCAGTGAGACCCGACAGGGGAGTAATTCACCCCTCCACTTT. It specifies CASSETRQGSNSPLHF.

The chain carries TRBV19 and TRBJ2-5; the D call may be TRBD1 or TRBD2 (5 bases each). CDR3 length: 12 residues. Trimming removed 11 bases from V and 2 bases from J, with 12 bases in between. Germline V gene data show CDR1 as LNHDA and CDR2 as SQIVND (reference sequence). The CDR3 region has the DNA TGTGCCTCGGGGCAGTCACAAGAGACCCAGTACTTC. It yields the protein CASGQSQETQYF.

Concerning this clonotype itself: A read error may produce the germline difference seen at one junction end. The gene calls are TRBV15 and TRBJ1-2; D possibly corresponds to TRBD1 (5 bases). This CDR3 spans 13 amino acids. In germline, CDR1 is LNHNV, CDR2 YYDKDF (reference sequence). The CDR3 DNA reads TGTGTCACCCACGGGGCGGACCTATTTGGCTACACCTTC. Amino acids: CVTHGADLFGYTF.